This T cell receptor beta chain was observed in a study of identical twins. General study findings and limits: A lower insertion count was a feature of abundant cord blood beta clonotypes, with no such feature in memory repertoires.

Looked up from germline, CDR1 is MDHEN and CDR2 is SYDVKM. The CDR3 is 15 residues long. V lost 3 bases, J lost 2 bases, and 7 bases stayed unmatched. Each CDR3 protein gets one entry after TCRdb re-called the 5' RACE reads with MiXCR. The sample consists of around 960,000 distinct CDR3 sequences, 9% to 15% of them appearing once. In regard to this clonotype: Its target is unknown.

The same specimen was also included in a second study, on yellow fever vaccine responses in identical twins.

The receptor was isolated from a woman younger than 30 in good health. The gene calls are TRBV28 and TRBJ2-7; 7 bases map to TRBD1. Sequencing used PBMCs. The CDR3 region is CASSLAPQGAYEQYF. CDR3 nucleotide sequence: TGTGCCAGCAGTTTGGCCCCCCAGGGGGCCTACGAGCAGTACTTC.